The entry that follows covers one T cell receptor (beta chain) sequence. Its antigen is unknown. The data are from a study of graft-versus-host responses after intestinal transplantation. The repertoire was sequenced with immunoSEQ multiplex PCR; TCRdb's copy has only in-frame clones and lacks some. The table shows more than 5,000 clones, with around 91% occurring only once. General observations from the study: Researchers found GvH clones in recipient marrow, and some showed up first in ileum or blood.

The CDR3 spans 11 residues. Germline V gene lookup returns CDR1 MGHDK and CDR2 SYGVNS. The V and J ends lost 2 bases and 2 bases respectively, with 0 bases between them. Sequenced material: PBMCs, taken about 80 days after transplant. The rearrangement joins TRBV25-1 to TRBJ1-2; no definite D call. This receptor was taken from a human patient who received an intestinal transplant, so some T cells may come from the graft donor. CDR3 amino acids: CASSENYGYTF. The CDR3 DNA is TGTGCCAGCAGTGAAAACTATGGCTACACCTTC.